This T cell receptor (beta chain) was recorded in a study of T cell repertoires in cytomegalovirus infection. Note on this clonotype: Its specificity is unknown. A much more abundant neighbour one base away suggests this may be a read error.

Each CDR3 protein gets one entry after TCRdb re-called the reads with MiXCR. The repertoire has 150,000 to 180,000 distinct CDR3 sequences, around 20% of them found once; the top ten carry 11%. The study, taken as a whole, reports: Dominating the ex vivo response were TCR beta clonotypes that were CMV-specific and HLA-C-restricted.

This CDR3 is built from 18 residues. Germline CDR1 and CDR2: SGHTA and FQGNSA. Sequencing input: PBMCs. The V gene is TRBV7-2, the J gene TRBJ1-4, with 10 bases fitting TRBD1. This receptor was obtained from a human donor in good health (CMV status not recorded). Some clones in this sample may be carry-over from other donors' samples. The CDR3 DNA is TGTTCCAGCAGCTTACCGACAGGGGGCACGGCAACTAATGAAAAACTGTTTTTT. Amino acid sequence: CSSSLPTGGTATNEKLFF.